The clone carrying this TCR beta chain has just a few counts. This entry comes from a study of CD8 T cells in ankylosing spondylitis. Quantitative barcoded 5'-RACE was used to prepare TCR beta libraries. Via MiXCR, TCRdb re-called the 5' RACE reads, giving one row per CDR3 protein. The repertoire includes hundreds of thousands of distinct CDR3 sequences, more than 20% of them detected once, and roughly 3.4% sits in the top ten. This CDR3 region has 15 residues. The ends were cut back, 2 bases at V and 7 bases at J, with 15 bases in the middle. The germline gives CDR1 SGHTA, CDR2 FQGNSA. Sequencing was performed on blood, either unsorted or a sorted T cell fraction (not recorded which). This receptor was taken from a female donor with ankylosing spondylitis or in good health (not recorded which). The chain uses TRBV7-2 and TRBJ1-5, with a possible D match to TRBD1 (5 bases). Written as DNA, the CDR3 is TGTGCCAGCAGCTTATTTAGGGGATCCCACCAGCCCCAGCATTTT. This encodes CASSLFRGSHQPQHF.